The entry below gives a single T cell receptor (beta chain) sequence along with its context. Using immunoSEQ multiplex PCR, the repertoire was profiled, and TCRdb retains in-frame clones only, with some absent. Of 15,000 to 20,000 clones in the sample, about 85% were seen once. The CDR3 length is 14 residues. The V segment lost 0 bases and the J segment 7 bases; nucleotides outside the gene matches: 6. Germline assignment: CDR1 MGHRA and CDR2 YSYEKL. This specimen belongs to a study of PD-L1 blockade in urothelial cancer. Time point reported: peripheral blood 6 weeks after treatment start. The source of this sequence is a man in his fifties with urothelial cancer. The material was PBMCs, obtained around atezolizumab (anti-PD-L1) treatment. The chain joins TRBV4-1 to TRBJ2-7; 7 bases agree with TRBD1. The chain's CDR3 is CASSQEGQAWEQYF. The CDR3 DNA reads TGCGCCAGCAGCCAAGAAGGACAGGCGTGGGAGCAGTACTTC.